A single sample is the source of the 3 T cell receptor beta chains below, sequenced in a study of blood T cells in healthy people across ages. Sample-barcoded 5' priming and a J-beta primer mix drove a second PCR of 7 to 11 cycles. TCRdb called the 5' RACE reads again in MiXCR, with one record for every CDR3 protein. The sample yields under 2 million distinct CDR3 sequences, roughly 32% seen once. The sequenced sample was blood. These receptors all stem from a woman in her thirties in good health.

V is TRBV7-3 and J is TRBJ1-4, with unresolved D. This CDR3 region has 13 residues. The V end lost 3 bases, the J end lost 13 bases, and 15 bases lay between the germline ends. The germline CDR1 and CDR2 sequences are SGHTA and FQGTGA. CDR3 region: CASSFLTGPRLFF. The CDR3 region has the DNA TGTGCCAGCAGCTTCTTGACCGGTCCGAGACTGTTTTTT.

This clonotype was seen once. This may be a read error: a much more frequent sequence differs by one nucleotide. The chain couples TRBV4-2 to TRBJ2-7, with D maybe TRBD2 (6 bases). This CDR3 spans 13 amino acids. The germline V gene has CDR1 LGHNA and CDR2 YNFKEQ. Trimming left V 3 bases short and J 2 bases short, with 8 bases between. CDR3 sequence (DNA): TGTGCCAGCAGCCAGCGGGAAGCCTACGAGCAGTACGTC. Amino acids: CASSQREAYEQYV.

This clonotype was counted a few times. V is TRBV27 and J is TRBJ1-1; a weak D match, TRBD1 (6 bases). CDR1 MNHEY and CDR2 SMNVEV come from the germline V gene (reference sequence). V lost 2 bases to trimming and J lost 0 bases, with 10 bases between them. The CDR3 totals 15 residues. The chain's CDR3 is CASSLKGGLNTEAFF. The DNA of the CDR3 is TGTGCCAGCAGTTTAAAGGGGGGGTTGAACACTGAAGCTTTCTTT.